The count of the clone carrying this T cell receptor beta chain is one. The sample comes from a study of T cell changes during pregnancy in multiple sclerosis. Assay: immunoSEQ multiplex PCR; the TCRdb copy retains only in-frame clones and omits some. This sample has about 29,000 clones, with 75% to 90% found just once. The germline V gene encodes CDR1 MDHEN and CDR2 SYDVKM. The CDR3 covers 14 residues. Trimming took off 7 bases at V and 2 bases at J, with 14 bases between the two ends. This sequence joins TRBV28 and TRBJ1-2; D gene unclear. The specimen comprised CD8+ T cells from peripheral blood mononuclear cells, sampled after pregnancy. This TCR derives from a female donor with multiple sclerosis, enrolled in a pregnancy study. The CDR3 region is CASTPGRENYGYTF. The CDR3 DNA reads TGTGCCAGCACCCCCGGACGGGAAAACTATGGCTACACCTTC.